What follows describes a single TCR beta chain. What it binds is unknown. Findings and caveats of the study: Greatest tumor Treg TCR overlap was with tumor naive CD4+ cells. Tumor memory CD4+ T cell TCR gene usage clustered with blood and lymph node memory CD4+ cells and lymph node naive CD4+ cells.

Constant-region reverse primers amplified full-length variable regions, followed by semi-nested Nested Universal Primer A PCR. TCRdb called the 5' RACE reads again in MiXCR, with one record for every CDR3 protein. The sample lists roughly 7,000 distinct CDR3 sequences, around half occurring once. CD25-based Treg depletion was applied to purified naive CD4+ T cells. The CDR3 sequence is 15 residues long. CDR1 and CDR2 from the germline V gene are MNHNS and SASEGT. V dropped 6 bases and J dropped 0 bases, with 13 bases sitting between them. Sequences were obtained from naive CD4+ T cells sorted from a lymph node. Indicated subset: naive CD4+ T cells, CD4+CD45RA+CD25-. This receptor was taken from a female donor with breast cancer. The chain employs TRBV6-1 and TRBJ2-3; D unclear. CDR3 in DNA: TGTGCCAGCAGCCCCACTTATACTAGCACAGATACGCAGTATTTT. This sequence encodes CASSPTYTSTDTQYF.